Included here is one TCR beta chain sequence, with context. Clones were read by immunoSEQ multiplex PCR, and TCRdb kept only the in-frame ones, dropping some. The table shows fewer than 700,000 clones, with around 89% occurring only once. This sample was included in a study of shared T cell receptors in the human thymus. Germline V gene data show CDR1 as MNHNS and CDR2 as SASEGT. V gave up 6 bases and J gave up 3 bases, with 12 bases separating them. The CDR3 contains 13 residues. The data also belong to a second study, concerning human thymus T cells. That work states: In corrective heart surgery, resections were taken, and these provided the thymus tissue. Among thymic and blood repertoires, usage of V and J genes appeared biased. Highly overlapping thymic repertoires among unrelated individuals were reported in related research.

The sample was thymocytes. J is TRBJ2-7 and V is TRBV6-1, with D perhaps matching TRBD1 (7 bases). The source is a boy younger than two with a congenital heart defect. The CDR3 coding sequence is TGTGCCAGCAGGGGAGGACAGGACTACGAGCAGTACTTC. The encoded protein is CASRGGQDYEQYF.